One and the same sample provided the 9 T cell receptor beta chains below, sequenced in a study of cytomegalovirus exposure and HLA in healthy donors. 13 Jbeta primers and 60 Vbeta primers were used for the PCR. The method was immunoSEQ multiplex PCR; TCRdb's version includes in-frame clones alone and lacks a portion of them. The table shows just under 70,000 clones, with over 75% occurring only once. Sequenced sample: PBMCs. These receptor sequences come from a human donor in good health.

CDR3 residues: CAWSQGPLTDTQYF. The CDR3 nucleotides are TGTGCCTGGAGTCAGGGTCCACTCACAGATACGCAGTATTTT. The rearrangement joins TRBV30 to TRBJ2-3; maybe TRBD1 (5 bases). This CDR3 contains 14 residues. In germline, CDR1 is GTSNPN, CDR2 SVGIG (reference sequence). V gave up 2 bases and J gave up 2 bases, with 11 bases separating them.

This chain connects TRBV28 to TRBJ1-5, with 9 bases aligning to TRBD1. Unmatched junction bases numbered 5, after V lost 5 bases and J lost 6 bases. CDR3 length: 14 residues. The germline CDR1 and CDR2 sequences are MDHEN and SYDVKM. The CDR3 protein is CASSLTGGIQPQHF. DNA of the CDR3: TGTGCCAGCAGTCTGACAGGGGGGATTCAGCCCCAGCATTTT.

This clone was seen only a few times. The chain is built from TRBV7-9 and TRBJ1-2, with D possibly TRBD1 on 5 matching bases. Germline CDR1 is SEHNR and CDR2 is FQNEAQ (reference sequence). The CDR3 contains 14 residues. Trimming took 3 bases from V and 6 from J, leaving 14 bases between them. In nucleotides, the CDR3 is TGTGCCAGCAGCTTTCAAGGGACTTTTGATGGCTACACCTTC. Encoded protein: CASSFQGTFDGYTF.

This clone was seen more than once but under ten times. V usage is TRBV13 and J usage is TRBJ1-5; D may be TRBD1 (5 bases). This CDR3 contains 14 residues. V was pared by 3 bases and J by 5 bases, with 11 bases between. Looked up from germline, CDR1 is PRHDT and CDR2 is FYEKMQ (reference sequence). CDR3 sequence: CASSFGGSDQPQHF. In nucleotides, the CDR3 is TGTGCCAGCAGCTTCGGGGGGTCGGATCAGCCCCAGCATTTT.

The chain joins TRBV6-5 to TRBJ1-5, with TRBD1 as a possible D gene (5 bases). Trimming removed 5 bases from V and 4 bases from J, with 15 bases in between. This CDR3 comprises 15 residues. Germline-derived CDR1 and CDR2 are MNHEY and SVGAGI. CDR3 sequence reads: CASSHRPNANQPQHF. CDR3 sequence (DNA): TGTGCCAGCAGTCACAGGCCCAACGCGAATCAGCCCCAGCATTTT.

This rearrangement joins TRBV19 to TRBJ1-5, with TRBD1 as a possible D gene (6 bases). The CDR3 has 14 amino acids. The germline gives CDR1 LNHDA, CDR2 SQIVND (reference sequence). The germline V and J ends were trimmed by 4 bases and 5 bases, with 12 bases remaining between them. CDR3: CASSTKQGYQPQHF. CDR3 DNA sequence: TGTGCCAGTAGTACTAAACAGGGCTATCAGCCCCAGCATTTT.

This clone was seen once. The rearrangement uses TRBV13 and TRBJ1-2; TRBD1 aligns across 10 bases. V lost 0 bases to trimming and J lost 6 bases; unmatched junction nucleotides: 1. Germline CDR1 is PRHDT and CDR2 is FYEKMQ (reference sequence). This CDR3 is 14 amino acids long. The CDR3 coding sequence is TGTGCCAGCAGCTTAGGAGACAGGGGGCATGGCTACACCTTC. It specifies CASSLGDRGHGYTF. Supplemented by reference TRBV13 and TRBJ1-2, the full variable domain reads AAGVIQSPRHLIKEKRETATLKCYPIPRHDTVYWYQQGPGQDPQFLISFYEKMQSDKGSIPDRFSAQQFSDYHSELNMSSLELGDSALYFCASSLGDRGHGYTFGSGTRLTVV.

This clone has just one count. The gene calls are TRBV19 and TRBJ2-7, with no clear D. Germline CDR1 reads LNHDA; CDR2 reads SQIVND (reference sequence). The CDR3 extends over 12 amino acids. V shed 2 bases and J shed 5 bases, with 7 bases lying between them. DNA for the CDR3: TGTGCCAGTAGTATAAGTCGGGACGAGCAGTACTTC. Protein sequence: CASSISRDEQYF.

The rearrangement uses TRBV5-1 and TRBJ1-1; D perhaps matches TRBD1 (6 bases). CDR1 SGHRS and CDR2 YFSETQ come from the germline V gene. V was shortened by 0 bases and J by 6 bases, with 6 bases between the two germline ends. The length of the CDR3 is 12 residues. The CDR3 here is CASSLGGPEAFF. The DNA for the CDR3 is TGCGCCAGCAGCTTGGGGGGGCCTGAAGCTTTCTTT.